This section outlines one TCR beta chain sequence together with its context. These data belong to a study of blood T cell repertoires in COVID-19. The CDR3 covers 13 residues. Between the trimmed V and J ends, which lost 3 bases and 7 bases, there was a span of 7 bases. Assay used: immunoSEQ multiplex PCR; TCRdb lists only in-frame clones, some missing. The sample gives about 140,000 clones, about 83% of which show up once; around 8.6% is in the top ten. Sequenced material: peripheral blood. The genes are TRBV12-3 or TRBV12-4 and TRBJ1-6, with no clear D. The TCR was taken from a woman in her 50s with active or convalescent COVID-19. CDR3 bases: TGTGCCAGCAGTTTCGGAGGAAATTCACCCCTCCACTTT. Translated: CASSFGGNSPLHF.